Shown below are 9 T cell receptor beta chains from a single sample sequenced in a study of regulatory T cells in long-lasting Graves disease. Assembly of TCR beta libraries relied on iRepertoire HTBI primers together with Arm-PCR of CDR3 regions. TCRdb ran MiXCR on the multiplex PCR reads and lists one entry per CDR3 protein. The sample has roughly 490,000 distinct CDR3 sequences; roughly 22% are singletons. Stated time point: persistent/refractory GD, antithyroid drugs over 5 years with positive TRAb. Scientists built the TCR library using RNA that was extracted from PBMCs. Sequencing was performed on peripheral blood mononuclear cells (PBMCs), taken when the disease was refractory, from a patient treated with antithyroid drugs. The receptors derive from a female donor with Graves disease.

The rearrangement links TRBV3-2 to TRBJ2-1; TRBD2, the D gene given by the table, was not confirmed from the DNA. TRBV3-2 is classified as a pseudogene. CDR3 size: 16 residues. The CDR3 reads CASSQRLARLYNEQFF. The CDR3 DNA follows: TGTGCCAGCAGCCAACGACTAGCGAGACTCTACAATGAGCAGTTCTTC.

This clonotype appeared many times. The J gene is TRBJ1-6, the V gene TRBV24-1, with D maybe TRBD1 (5 bases). The CDR3 covers 14 residues. Germline lookup yields CDR1 KGHDR and CDR2 SFDVKD. V lost 2 bases and J 9 bases, leaving 10 bases between the germline ends. The CDR3 protein is CATSDSSDSSPLHF. CDR3 coding DNA: TGTGCCACCAGTGATTCGAGCGACAGTTCACCCCTCCACTTT.

The V call is TRBV20-1, the J call TRBJ2-1; TRBD1 aligns across 9 bases. V lost 2 bases to trimming and J lost 6 bases; unmatched junction nucleotides: 5. Per germline, CDR1 DFQATT and CDR2 SNEGSKA (reference sequence). The CDR3 spans 14 residues. CDR3 nucleotide sequence: TGCAGTGCTAGATCGGACAGGGGCGTCAATGAGCAGTTCTTC. Translated, it gives CSARSDRGVNEQFF.

This clonotype showed up many times. The chain couples TRBV7-9 to TRBJ1-2, with 9 bases identical to TRBD1. Germline V lookup: CDR1 SEHNR, CDR2 FQNEAQ (reference sequence). J was trimmed by 7 bases and V by 5 bases; bases with no gene match: 5. This CDR3 is built from 13 residues. CDR3 residues: CASSPQGAGGYTF. CDR3 bases: TGTGCCAGCAGCCCACAGGGGGCAGGTGGCTACACCTTC.

This clonotype showed up just a few times. The J gene is TRBJ2-4, the V gene TRBV19, with 7 bases that match TRBD1. The germline gives CDR1 LNHDA, CDR2 SQIVND (reference sequence). The CDR3 contains 14 residues. The J segment lost 7 bases and the V segment lost 4 bases, leaving 7 bases of the junction unmatched. The CDR3 bases are TGTGCCAGTAGTACTGGGACAGTAGGGAACATTCAGTACTTC. Protein product: CASSTGTVGNIQYF. Full variable domain (remainder filled in from reference TRBV19 and TRBJ2-4): DGGITQSPKYLFRKEGQNVTLSCEQNLNHDAMYWYRQDPGQGLRLIYYSQIVNDFQKGDIAEGYSVSREKKESFPLTVTSAQKNPTAFYLCASSTGTVGNIQYFGAGTRLSVL.

This clonotype has a handful of counts. The chain couples TRBV5-1 to TRBJ1-1; a weak D match, TRBD1 (5 bases). There are 13 residues in the CDR3. The germline V and J ends were trimmed by 5 bases and 5 bases, with 13 bases remaining between them. Germline lookup yields CDR1 SGHRS and CDR2 YFSETQ. The chain's CDR3 is CASRGLPGTEAFF. The CDR3 DNA sequence: TGCGCCAGCAGGGGGCTCCCGGGAACTGAAGCTTTCTTT. The variable domain in full, completed from reference TRBV5-1 and TRBJ1-1, reads KAGVTQTPRYLIKTRGQQVTLSCSPISGHRSVSWYQQTPGQGLQFLFEYFSETQRNKGNFPGRFSGRQFSNSRSEMNVSTLELGDSALYLCASRGLPGTEAFFGQGTRLTVV.

The V gene is TRBV6-9, the J gene TRBJ2-5; 7 bases are shared with TRBD2. CDR3 size: 16 residues. Trimming removed 3 bases from V and 5 bases from J; junction bases left unmatched: 12. Germline V gene sequence: CDR1 MNHGY, CDR2 SVAAGI. Here the CDR3 DNA reads TGTGCCAGCAGTTACACAATGGGAGGGCCAAAGGAGACCCAGTACTTC. Residues: CASSYTMGGPKETQYF.

Note on this clonotype: Lacking the conserved final phenylalanine or tryptophan, this CDR3 likely reflects a read error. V gene TRBV7-2 combines with J gene TRBJ2-7; a possible D gene is TRBD2 (6 bases). Per germline, CDR1 SGHTA and CDR2 FQGNSA. With 6 bases removed from V and 7 bases from J, the gap between germline ends came to 10 bases. The CDR3 length is 11 residues. The CDR3 nucleotides are TGTGCCAGCAGAACGGGAGTGGAGCAGTACTCC. Translating it yields CASRTGVEQYS.

The gene calls are TRBV5-4 and TRBJ2-5; the match to TRBD1 covers 10 bases. Germline V gene sequence: CDR1 SGHNT, CDR2 YYREEE (reference sequence). V shed 5 bases, J shed 1 base, and the junction held 5 bases outside the gene matches. The CDR3 covers 15 residues. CDR3 nucleotide sequence: TGTGCCAGCAGTCGGACAGGGGGTACCCAAGAGACCCAGTACTTC. Translating gives CASSRTGGTQETQYF.